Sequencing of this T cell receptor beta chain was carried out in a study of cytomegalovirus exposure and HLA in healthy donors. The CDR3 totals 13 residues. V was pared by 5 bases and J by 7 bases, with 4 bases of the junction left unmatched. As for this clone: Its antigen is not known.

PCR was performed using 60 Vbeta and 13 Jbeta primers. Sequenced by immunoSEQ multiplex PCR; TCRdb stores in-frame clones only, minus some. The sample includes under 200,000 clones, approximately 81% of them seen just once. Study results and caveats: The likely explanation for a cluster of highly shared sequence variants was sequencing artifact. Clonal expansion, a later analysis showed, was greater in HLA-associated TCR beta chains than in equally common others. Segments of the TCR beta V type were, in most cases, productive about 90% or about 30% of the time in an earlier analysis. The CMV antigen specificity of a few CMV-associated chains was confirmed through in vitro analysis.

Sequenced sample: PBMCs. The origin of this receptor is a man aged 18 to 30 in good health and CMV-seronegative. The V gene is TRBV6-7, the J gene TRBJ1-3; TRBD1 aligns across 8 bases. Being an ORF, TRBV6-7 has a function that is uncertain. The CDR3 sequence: CASSRDRSNTIYF. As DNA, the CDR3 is TGTGCCAGCAGTCGGGACAGGTCGAACACCATATATTTT.